Below, 8 T cell receptor beta chains from the same sample are listed, as sequenced in a study of Ad26.COV2.S vaccination and SARS-CoV-2 variants (dated by TCRdb to about 2021). Taken with the paper, the label for treatment or condition translates to: some 19 received Ad26.COV2.S at low or high dose, single or two shots; about 5 received placebo; per-sample allocation not given. Repertoires of vaccine and placebo recipients were sequenced from samples collected on day 63 after the first injection. The library was built by means of the immunoSEQ multiplex PCR assay. Here the immuneACCESS table is served through TCRdb, limited to in-frame sequences with V and J called. Missing clones are a known gap in these copies; in checked studies unresolved V genes cover under half, and the rest lacks a known reason. The sample has about 320,000 clones on record, about 86% of them singletons. Of the sample, 1.9% is held by the ten largest clones.

The specimen was peripheral blood, collected in a trial of Ad26.COV2.S vaccine versus placebo. These receptors all stem from a person between 18 and 65 years old who received the Ad26.COV2.S COVID-19 vaccine or a placebo.

V is TRBV7-2 and J is TRBJ1-5; 8 bases agree with TRBD1. The junction had 2 bases not matched to a gene; V was cut back by 4 bases and J by 0 bases. The CDR3 length is 15 residues. Per the germline V gene, CDR1 is SGHTA and CDR2 is FQGNSA. The CDR3 region has the DNA TGTGCCAGCAGCTCGGGACAGGTTAGCAATCAGCCCCAGCATTTT. Amino acid sequence: CASSSGQVSNQPQHF. Looking up the rest from reference TRBV7-2 and TRBJ1-5 gives the full variable domain: GAGVSQSPSNKVTEKGKDVELRCDPISGHTALYWYRQSLGQGLEFLIYFQGNSAPDKSGLPSDRFSAERTGGSVSTLTIQRTQQEDSAVYLCASSSGQVSNQPQHFGDGTRLSIL.

The chain has TRBV4-3 and TRBJ2-5; tentative D call: TRBD2 (6 bases). The CDR3 runs to 14 residues. CDR1 and CDR2 from the germline V gene are LGHNA and YSLEER. Deletions cut 4 bases from V and 4 bases from J, with 13 bases between. The CDR3, as DNA: TGCGCCAGCAGCCCTGGGGGGACGGGAGAGACCCAGTACTTC. Translating it yields CASSPGGTGETQYF.

The chain links TRBV5-8 to TRBJ1-6; D not certain. This CDR3 is 14 amino acids long. Trimming left V 0 bases short and J 5 bases short, with 6 bases between. In germline, CDR1 is SGHTS, CDR2 YDEGEE. The CDR3, as DNA: TGTGCCAGCAGCTTGGACAGAAATAATTCACCCCTCCACTTT. Its protein product is CASSLDRNNSPLHF.

The chain links TRBV4-1 to TRBJ1-2, with a tentative D call TRBD1 (6 bases). Trimming took off 2 bases at V and 4 bases at J, with 11 bases between the two ends. The CDR3 covers 14 residues. Germline V gene data show CDR1 as MGHRA and CDR2 as YSYEKL. The chain's CDR3 is CASSQLGGLYGYTF. The CDR3 DNA follows: TGCGCCAGCAGCCAACTTGGGGGGCTCTATGGCTACACCTTC.

The chain uses TRBV6-5 and TRBJ1-1; D unclear. With 5 bases removed from V and 1 base from J, the gap between germline ends came to 11 bases. Per germline, CDR1 MNHEY and CDR2 SVGAGI. This CDR3 has 14 residues. For the CDR3, the DNA is TGTGCCAGCAGTAGGGTCGCTTCGAACACTGAAGCTTTCTTT. Amino acids: CASSRVASNTEAFF.

This rearrangement joins TRBV9 to TRBJ2-6, with D uncertain. The CDR3 has 16 residues. Trimming stripped 1 base from V and 0 bases from J, with 8 bases between. Per germline, CDR1 SGDLS and CDR2 YYNGEE. This chain's CDR3 is CASSVRASSGANVLTF. In DNA, the CDR3 is TGTGCCAGCAGCGTAAGGGCCAGCTCTGGGGCCAACGTCCTGACTTTC.

V usage is TRBV7-9 and J usage is TRBJ2-1; possibly TRBD2 for D (6 bases). This CDR3 contains 15 residues. CDR1 and CDR2 (germline): SEHNR, FQNEAQ (reference sequence). Trimming stripped 6 bases from V and 3 bases from J, with 15 bases between. CDR3 region: CASSLAKGGYNEQFF. As DNA, the CDR3 is TGTGCCAGCAGTCTAGCGAAAGGAGGCTACAATGAGCAGTTCTTC.

The chain is built from TRBV7-2 and TRBJ1-4; a possible D gene is TRBD1 (5 bases). Deletions cut 3 bases from V and 8 bases from J, with 13 bases between. In germline, CDR1 is SGHTA, CDR2 FQGNSA. There are 14 residues in the CDR3. The CDR3 DNA reads TGTGCCAGCAGCTTGGGGGGGAAGGAAGAAAAACTGTTTTTT. It is translated as CASSLGGKEEKLFF.